This T cell receptor beta chain was sequenced during a study of CD8 T cells in Susac syndrome. Whole-study findings and limits: In its TCR sequencing and HLA analysis, the study acknowledged that the number of individuals was relatively small.

Healthy donors were controls matched for age and sex. It was negative isolation that provided the CD8+ and CD4+ T cells, whereas TEMRA cells were enriched by FACS. Turning to this clonotype: Its target is not known.

Random hexamers were used to reverse transcribe 0.5 to 1 ug of RNA. Amplification of TCR beta CDR3 used immunoSEQ multiplex PCR across 54 Vbeta and 13 Jbeta. TCRdb re-derived calls from the immunoSEQ multiplex PCR reads in MiXCR, one entry per CDR3 protein. The sample lists 120,000 to 150,000 distinct CDR3 sequences; around 94% were seen once. V lost 3 bases to trimming and J lost 5 bases; unmatched junction nucleotides: 12. Germline CDR1 GTSNPN, CDR2 SVGIG (reference sequence). CDR3 length: 16 amino acids. This rearrangement joins TRBV30 to TRBJ2-1; TRBD2 matches 8 bases. Source material: CD4+ T cells from PBMCs. The receptor's source is a human donor in good health. Here the CDR3 DNA reads TGTGCCTGGAGAGCCCCCGGGACTAGTCCCAACAATGAGCAGTTCTTC. It translates to CAWRAPGTSPNNEQFF.